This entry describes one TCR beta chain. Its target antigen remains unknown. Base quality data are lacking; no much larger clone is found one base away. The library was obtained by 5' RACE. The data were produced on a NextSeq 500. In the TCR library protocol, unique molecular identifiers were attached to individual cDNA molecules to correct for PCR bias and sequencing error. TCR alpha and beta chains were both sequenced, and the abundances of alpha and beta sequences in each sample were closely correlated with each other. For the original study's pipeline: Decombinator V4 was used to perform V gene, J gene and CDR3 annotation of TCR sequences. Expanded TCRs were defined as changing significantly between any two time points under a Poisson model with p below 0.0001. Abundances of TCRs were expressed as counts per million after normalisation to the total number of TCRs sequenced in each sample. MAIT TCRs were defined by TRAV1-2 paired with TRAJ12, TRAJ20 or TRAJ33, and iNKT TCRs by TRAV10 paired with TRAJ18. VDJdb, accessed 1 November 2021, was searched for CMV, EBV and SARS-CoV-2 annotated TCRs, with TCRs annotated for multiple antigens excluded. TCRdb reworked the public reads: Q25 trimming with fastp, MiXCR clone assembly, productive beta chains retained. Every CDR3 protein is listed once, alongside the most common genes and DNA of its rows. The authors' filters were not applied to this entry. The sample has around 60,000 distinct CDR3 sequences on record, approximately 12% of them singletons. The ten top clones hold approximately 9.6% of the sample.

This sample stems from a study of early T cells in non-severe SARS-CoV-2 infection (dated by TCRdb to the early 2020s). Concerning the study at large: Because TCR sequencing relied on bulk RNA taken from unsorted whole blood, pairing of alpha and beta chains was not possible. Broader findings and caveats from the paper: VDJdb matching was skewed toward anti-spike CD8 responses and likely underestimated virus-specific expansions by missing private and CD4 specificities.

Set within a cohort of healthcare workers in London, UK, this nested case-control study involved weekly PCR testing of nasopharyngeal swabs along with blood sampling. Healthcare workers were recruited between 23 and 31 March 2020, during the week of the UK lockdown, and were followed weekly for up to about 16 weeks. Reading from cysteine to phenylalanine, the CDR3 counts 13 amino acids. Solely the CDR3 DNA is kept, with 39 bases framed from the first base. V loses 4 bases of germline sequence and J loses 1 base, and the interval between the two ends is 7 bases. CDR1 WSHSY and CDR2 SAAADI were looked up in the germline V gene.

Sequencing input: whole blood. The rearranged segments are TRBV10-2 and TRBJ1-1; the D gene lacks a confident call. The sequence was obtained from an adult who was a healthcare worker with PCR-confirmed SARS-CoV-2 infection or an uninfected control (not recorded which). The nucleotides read TGCGCCAGCAGTGGCAATGGGAACACTGAAGCTTTCTTT. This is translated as CASSGNGNTEAFF.